The rows below give T cell receptor beta chains drawn from one sample of a study of identical twins. Each CDR3 protein is one row after TCRdb ran MiXCR on the 5' RACE reads. The sample holds 690,000 or so distinct CDR3 sequences, approximately 6% seen once. Sequencing used naive T cells sorted from blood. These receptors were obtained from a man aged 18-30 years in good health. CDR3s include the opening cysteine and the closing phenylalanine or tryptophan. The order of the fields is clone size, V gene, J gene, D gene, CDR3 protein, CDR3 DNA. A D gene is named only where the DNA matches it firmly. Clone size is given for some rows only: seen once, a few or many times, or a class if the clone is expanded.

clone size: many; V gene: TRBV5-6; J gene: TRBJ2-1; D gene: TRBD2; CDR3 protein: CASIRGTSSYNEQFF; CDR3 DNA: TGTGCCAGCATCCGTGGGACTAGCTCCTACAATGAGCAGTTCTTC
clone size: -; V gene: TRBV11-3; J gene: TRBJ1-6; D gene: -; CDR3 protein: CASSLESSPLHF; CDR3 DNA: TGTGCCAGCAGCTTAGAATCCTCACCCCTCCACTTT
clone size: few; V gene: TRBV7-2; J gene: TRBJ2-7; D gene: -; CDR3 protein: CASSLGGARLSEQYF; CDR3 DNA: TGTGCCAGCAGTCTGGGGGGGGCCAGGCTAAGTGAGCAGTACTTC
clone size: few; V gene: TRBV7-9; J gene: TRBJ2-7; D gene: TRBD2; CDR3 protein: CASSLQGLGNYEQYF; CDR3 DNA: TGTGCCAGCAGCTTACAGGGACTAGGTAACTACGAGCAGTACTTC
clone size: few; V gene: TRBV4-2; J gene: TRBJ2-7; D gene: -; CDR3 protein: CASSQEPGLNEQYF; CDR3 DNA: TGTGCCAGCAGCCAAGAACCGGGGCTGAACGAGCAGTACTTC
clone size: -; V gene: TRBV11-2; J gene: TRBJ2-1; D gene: TRBD2; CDR3 protein: CASSPGLRGGLAYNEQFF; CDR3 DNA: TGTGCCAGCAGCCCGGGATTACGCGGGGGACTAGCGTACAATGAGCAGTTCTTC
clone size: -; V gene: TRBV20-1; J gene: TRBJ2-1; D gene: -; CDR3 protein: CSANNNNEQFF; CDR3 DNA: TGCAGTGCTAACAACAACAATGAGCAGTTCTTC
clone size: many; V gene: TRBV12-3/TRBV12-4; J gene: TRBJ2-3; D gene: TRBD2; CDR3 protein: CASSSLRSGSTDTQYF; CDR3 DNA: TGTGCCAGCAGTTCCCTTAGGAGCGGGAGTACTGATACGCAGTATTTT
clone size: many; V gene: TRBV7-8; J gene: TRBJ1-3; D gene: TRBD1; CDR3 protein: CASSRGDRGRNGNTIYF; CDR3 DNA: TGTGCCAGCAGCCGTGGGGACAGGGGGCGAAATGGAAACACCATATATTTT
clone size: many; V gene: TRBV6-2/TRBV6-3; J gene: TRBJ1-4; D gene: TRBD1; CDR3 protein: CASSYPKDRVDEKLFF; CDR3 DNA: TGTGCCAGCAGTTACCCCAAGGACAGGGTGGATGAAAAACTGTTTTTT
clone size: many; V gene: TRBV12-3/TRBV12-4; J gene: TRBJ2-3; D gene: TRBD2; CDR3 protein: CASSKLAGVTDTQYF; CDR3 DNA: TGTGCCAGCAGCAAATTAGCGGGAGTGACCGATACGCAGTATTTT
clone size: many; V gene: TRBV4-3; J gene: TRBJ1-2; D gene: -; CDR3 protein: CASSQDQGLNYGYTF; CDR3 DNA: TGCGCCAGCAGCCAAGACCAGGGATTAAACTATGGCTACACCTTC
clone size: many; V gene: TRBV20-1; J gene: TRBJ2-3; D gene: -; CDR3 protein: CSAALGDTQYF; CDR3 DNA: TGCAGTGCCGCCCTTGGGGATACGCAGTATTTT
clone size: many; V gene: TRBV12-3/TRBV12-4; J gene: TRBJ2-2; D gene: -; CDR3 protein: CASSLNTGVLGELFF; CDR3 DNA: TGTGCCAGCAGTTTAAATACTGGGGTGCTTGGGGAGCTGTTTTTT
clone size: many; V gene: TRBV10-3; J gene: TRBJ2-5; D gene: TRBD2; CDR3 protein: CAISAAGGPGTQYF; CDR3 DNA: TGTGCCATCAGTGCAGCGGGAGGGCCTGGGACCCAGTACTTC
clone size: -; V gene: TRBV7-8; J gene: TRBJ2-2; D gene: TRBD2; CDR3 protein: CASSSGLAGGANTGELFF; CDR3 DNA: TGTGCCAGCAGCTCGGGACTAGCGGGAGGCGCGAACACCGGGGAGCTGTTTTTT
clone size: many; V gene: TRBV9; J gene: TRBJ2-1; D gene: -; CDR3 protein: CASSAFDWNEQFF; CDR3 DNA: TGTGCCAGCAGCGCGTTCGATTGGAATGAGCAGTTCTTC
clone size: many; V gene: TRBV20-1; J gene: TRBJ2-6; D gene: -; CDR3 protein: CSASPGAPGANVLTF; CDR3 DNA: TGCAGTGCTAGTCCAGGGGCCCCTGGGGCCAACGTCCTGACTTTC
clone size: many; V gene: TRBV13; J gene: TRBJ2-5; D gene: TRBD2; CDR3 protein: CASSSLKEFGRDQETQYF; CDR3 DNA: TGTGCCAGCAGCTCCCTTAAAGAGTTTGGGAGGGACCAAGAGACCCAGTACTTC
clone size: few; V gene: TRBV6-1; J gene: TRBJ1-4; D gene: -; CDR3 protein: CASSDGTPITEKLFF; CDR3 DNA: TGTGCCAGCAGTGATGGGACACCTATCACTGAAAAACTGTTTTTT
clone size: once; V gene: TRBV14; J gene: TRBJ2-3; D gene: TRBD2; CDR3 protein: CASSQGWTSGFTDTQYF; CDR3 DNA: TGTGCCAGCAGCCAAGGGTGGACTAGCGGGTTCACAGATACGCAGTATTTT
clone size: -; V gene: TRBV6-5; J gene: TRBJ2-2; D gene: -; CDR3 protein: CASSLWVSLNTGELFF; CDR3 DNA: TGTGCCAGCAGTTTGTGGGTTTCTCTGAACACCGGGGAGCTGTTTTTT